These 14 T cell receptor beta chains were all obtained from the same sample, sequenced in a study of patients and donors after allogeneic stem cell transplantation. Via MiXCR, TCRdb re-called the RT-PCR reads, giving one row per CDR3 protein. The sample lists approximately 220,000 distinct CDR3 sequences, around 40% seen once, with 9.5% to 13% in the top ten. The material sequenced was blood, either unsorted or a sorted T cell fraction (not recorded which). The origin of the receptors is a human donor who was either an allogeneic HSCT recipient or a stem cell or donor lymphocyte infusion donor (not recorded which). It is not recorded whose cells these are; they may come from a transplant donor.

The chain carries TRBV6-6 and TRBJ2-5, with D unresolved. The CDR3 covers 13 residues. Germline CDR1 and CDR2: MNHNY and SVGAGI (reference sequence). V was shortened by 2 bases and J by 6 bases, with 10 bases between the two germline ends. CDR3 nucleotide sequence: TGTGCCAGCAGTTACGGCGGCATCAAGACCCAGTACTTC. This sequence encodes CASSYGGIKTQYF.

The chain links TRBV5-1 to TRBJ2-7; 9 bases fit TRBD1. V was pared by 7 bases and J by 3 bases, with 11 bases of the junction left unmatched. CDR1 is SGHRS and CDR2 is YFSETQ in the germline V gene. This CDR3 is 15 amino acids long. The CDR3 protein is CASGLYRGLRYEQYF. The CDR3 region has the DNA TGCGCCAGCGGACTATACAGGGGGCTGCGCTACGAGCAGTACTTC.

In its sample, this clonotype was seen a few times. The chain recombines TRBV28 with TRBJ2-5; TRBD2 might be the D (6 bases). The length of the CDR3 is 14 residues. Germline-derived CDR1 and CDR2 are MDHEN and SYDVKM. V lost 3 bases and J 2 bases, leaving 10 bases between the germline ends. This chain's CDR3 is CASSLTRAQETQYF. DNA of the CDR3: TGTGCCAGCAGTTTGACTAGGGCTCAAGAGACCCAGTACTTC.

The chain joins TRBV10-3 to TRBJ2-3; 9 bases align to TRBD2. Trimming at V came to 3 bases and at J to 9 bases, leaving 7 bases not matched to a gene. Per the germline V gene, CDR1 is ENHRY and CDR2 is SYGVKD. This CDR3 is built from 14 residues. CDR3 region: CAISEQRGATTQYF. CDR3 sequence (DNA): TGTGCCATCAGTGAACAGCGGGGGGCCACCACGCAGTATTTT.

This chain joins TRBV10-3 and TRBJ1-2; D is undetermined. Germline V lookup: CDR1 ENHRY, CDR2 SYGVKD. V was pared by 3 bases and J by 1 base, with 6 bases between. This CDR3 is 13 amino acids long. In DNA form, the CDR3 reads TGTGCCATCAGTGAATACATTAACTATGGCTACACCTTC. Translating gives CAISEYINYGYTF.

V is TRBV18 and J is TRBJ1-4; D is unclear. Trimming took 3 bases from V and 6 from J, leaving 14 bases between them. The CDR3 is made up of 15 amino acids. Germline V CDR1 and CDR2: KGHSH, LQKENI. DNA of the CDR3: TGTGCCAGCTCACCGTTACAGAGATCAGATGAAAAACTGTTTTTT. It codes for CASSPLQRSDEKLFF.

This clonotype was counted between two and nine times. The V gene is TRBV20-1, the J gene TRBJ1-4; D possibly corresponds to TRBD1 (5 bases). Germline values: CDR1 DFQATT, CDR2 SNEGSKA (reference sequence). This CDR3 has 14 residues. V shed 3 bases and J shed 8 bases, with 16 bases lying between them. The CDR3 reads CSASSEDRGEKLFF. In DNA, the CDR3 is TGCAGTGCTAGCTCCGAAGACAGAGGGGAAAAACTGTTTTTT.

The J gene is TRBJ2-3, the V gene TRBV15; 7 positions match TRBD2. This CDR3 has 17 residues. The trim removed 4 bases at V and 1 base at J, leaving 11 bases unmatched. Germline CDR1 is LNHNV and CDR2 is YYDKDF (reference sequence). The DNA for the CDR3 is TGTGCCACCAGCATCCCCCCAACGAGCGGGGGCACAGATACGCAGTATTTT. It is translated as CATSIPPTSGGTDTQYF.

The chain has TRBV9 and TRBJ2-1; 9 positions agree with TRBD1. Germline V gene data show CDR1 as SGDLS and CDR2 as YYNGEE. The CDR3 covers 15 residues. Trimming cost V 4 bases and J 2 bases; bases outside gene matches: 4. The CDR3 reads CASSKGQGTYNEQFF. CDR3 in DNA: TGTGCCAGCAGCAAGGGACAGGGAACCTACAATGAGCAGTTCTTC.

This chain links TRBV29-1 with TRBJ1-1; D is unclear. The germline V gene has CDR1 SQVTM and CDR2 ANQGSEA. The CDR3 spans 15 residues. Trimming took off 5 bases at V and 5 bases at J, with 21 bases between the two ends. This chain's CDR3 is CSVRTPYAGRTEAFF. CDR3 in DNA: TGCAGCGTTCGGACCCCCTATGCCGGGAGAACTGAAGCTTTCTTT.

The V call is TRBV4-2, the J call TRBJ1-1, with 10 bases matching TRBD1. J gave up 3 bases and V 4 bases, and 14 bases lay outside the gene matches. This CDR3 has 18 residues. The V gene's germline CDR1 is LGHNA and CDR2 YNFKEQ. The CDR3 nucleotides read TGTGCCAGCAGCCGCCAATTCCCTGACAGGGGGCGAGACACTGAAGCTTTCTTT. It yields the protein CASSRQFPDRGRDTEAFF.

This clonotype was seen a handful of times. The rearrangement joins TRBV20-1 to TRBJ1-2; the D gene is possibly TRBD1 (5 bases). The CDR3 is 16 amino acids. V was trimmed by 1 base and J by 4 bases, leaving 19 bases between them. Germline assignment: CDR1 DFQATT and CDR2 SNEGSKA (reference sequence). The CDR3 DNA is TGCAGTGCTAGAGCTTCCCGGGACGGTCGGAGCTATGGCTACACCTTC. Translating gives CSARASRDGRSYGYTF.

This clonotype was seen only a few times. The chain is built from TRBV4-3 and TRBJ2-5; a weak D match, TRBD2 (7 bases). V was pared by 0 bases and J by 4 bases, with 18 bases between. Per germline, CDR1 LGHNA and CDR2 YSLEER. This CDR3 has 17 residues. The CDR3 loop is CASSQDPPGEGGETQYF. The CDR3 nucleotides are TGCGCCAGCAGCCAAGATCCCCCCGGGGAGGGGGGAGAGACCCAGTACTTC.

This clonotype was seen more than once but under ten times. V and J are TRBV12-3 or TRBV12-4 and TRBJ1-2; TRBD1 might be the D (5 bases). Trimming shortened V by 3 bases and J by 3 bases, and 11 bases separated the two germline ends. There are 14 residues in the CDR3. CDR3 residues: CASSFPGYDYGYTF. Written as DNA, the CDR3 is TGTGCCAGCAGTTTCCCAGGGTACGACTATGGCTACACCTTC.